The TCR beta chain described here comes from a study of blood T cell repertoires in COVID-19. Germline V gene data show CDR1 as SGDLS and CDR2 as YYNGEE. V was clipped by 2 bases and J by 4 bases; unmatched bases: 5. The CDR3 covers 14 residues. TCRdb keeps only in-frame clones here, not all; method: immunoSEQ multiplex PCR. The table has about 40,000 clones, 80% to 90% seen once. This chain uses TRBV9 with TRBJ1-1; 7 bases map to TRBD1. The sequence was obtained from a human donor in a cohort sampled during active COVID-19. The sample comprised peripheral blood. The CDR3 DNA sequence: TGTGCCAGCAGCGTGGCCAGGGGGGCCACTGAAGCTTTCTTT. It encodes CASSVARGATEAFF.